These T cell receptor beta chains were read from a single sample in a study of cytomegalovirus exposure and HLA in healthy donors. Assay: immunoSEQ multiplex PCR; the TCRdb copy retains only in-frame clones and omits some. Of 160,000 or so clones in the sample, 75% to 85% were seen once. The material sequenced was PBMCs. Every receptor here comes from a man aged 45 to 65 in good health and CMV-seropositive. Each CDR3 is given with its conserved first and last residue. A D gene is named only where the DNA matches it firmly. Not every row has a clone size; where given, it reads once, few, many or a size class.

CDR3 DNA: TGTGCCAGCAGAGACGACTTCCCCAATCAGCCCCAGCATTTT; CDR3 protein: CASRDDFPNQPQHF; J gene: TRBJ1-5; clone size: .; D gene: .; V gene: TRBV6-1
CDR3 DNA: TGTGCCAGTAGTCCGAGACTCGAATATGGCTACACCTTC; CDR3 protein: CASSPRLEYGYTF; J gene: TRBJ1-2; clone size: few; D gene: .; V gene: TRBV19
CDR3 DNA: TGTGCCAGCAGCTTAAACGCCGGACTCGTGAACACTGAAGCTTTCTTT; CDR3 protein: CASSLNAGLVNTEAFF; J gene: TRBJ1-1; clone size: .; D gene: .; V gene: TRBV7-2
CDR3 DNA: TGTGCCAGCTCACCACCTGTGCGGACTGAAGCTTTCTTT; CDR3 protein: CASSPPVRTEAFF; J gene: TRBJ1-1; clone size: .; D gene: .; V gene: TRBV18
CDR3 DNA: TGTGCCAGCAGCTTACGGGGGACCTCCCGAGAGGAGACCCAGTACTTC; CDR3 protein: CASSLRGTSREETQYF; J gene: TRBJ2-5; clone size: .; D gene: .; V gene: TRBV7-6
CDR3 DNA: TGCGCCAGCAGTGGATCCGATCCGGTCGGGCAGTATTTT; CDR3 protein: CASSGSDPVGQYF; J gene: TRBJ2-3; clone size: .; D gene: .; V gene: TRBV10-1
CDR3 DNA: TGTGCCAGCAGCCCCCGGGGAGTTTTGTACGAGCAGTACTTC; CDR3 protein: CASSPRGVLYEQYF; J gene: TRBJ2-7; clone size: .; D gene: .; V gene: TRBV14
CDR3 DNA: TGTGCCACCAGCAGAGATATTGGAGGCTCCTACGAGCAGTACTTC; CDR3 protein: CATSRDIGGSYEQYF; J gene: TRBJ2-7; clone size: .; D gene: .; V gene: TRBV15
CDR3 DNA: TGTGCCAGCAGGGGGACAGGGGGCGGCACTGAAGCTTTCTTT; CDR3 protein: CASRGTGGGTEAFF; J gene: TRBJ1-1; clone size: .; D gene: TRBD1; V gene: TRBV6-5
CDR3 DNA: TGTGCCAGCAGCTTCGACAGTTCAAACACCATATATTTT; CDR3 protein: CASSFDSSNTIYF; J gene: TRBJ1-3; clone size: few; D gene: .; V gene: TRBV5-1
CDR3 DNA: TGTGCCAGCAGTACCGGGACTCACTTCCATTTT; CDR3 protein: CASSTGTHFHF; J gene: TRBJ2-3; clone size: .; D gene: .; V gene: TRBV6-5
CDR3 DNA: TGCGCCAGCAGCTTGGCCGGAGGCACAGATACGCAGCATTTT; CDR3 protein: CASSLAGGTDTQHF; J gene: TRBJ1-5; clone size: .; D gene: .; V gene: TRBV5-1
CDR3 DNA: TGCAGCGCCGAACGGGACTCACCCTCCTACAATGAGCAGTTCTTC; CDR3 protein: CSAERDSPSYNEQFF; J gene: TRBJ2-1; clone size: .; D gene: .; V gene: TRBV29-1
CDR3 DNA: TGTGCCAGCAGCTTAAATCCCGGGAGTGGCACAGATACGCAGTATTTT; CDR3 protein: CASSLNPGSGTDTQYF; J gene: TRBJ2-3; clone size: .; D gene: .; V gene: TRBV7-3
CDR3 DNA: TGCGCCAGCAGTAGGACAGGAGGTTGGTCCTACAATGAGCAGTTCTTC; CDR3 protein: CASSRTGGWSYNEQFF; J gene: TRBJ2-1; clone size: .; D gene: TRBD1; V gene: TRBV10-1
CDR3 DNA: TGCAGCGTCGACCCGGGGGGCTCCCATTACTATGGCTACACCTTC; CDR3 protein: CSVDPGGSHYYGYTF; J gene: TRBJ1-2; clone size: .; D gene: .; V gene: TRBV29-1
CDR3 DNA: TGTGCCAGCAGTGCCGCGGGCGGATGGACGCCCTCCTACGAGCAGTACTTC; CDR3 protein: CASSAAGGWTPSYEQYF; J gene: TRBJ2-7; clone size: .; D gene: .; V gene: TRBV6-1
CDR3 DNA: TGCGCCAGCCAACCGGGACAGTCCTACAATGAGCAGTTCTTC; CDR3 protein: CASQPGQSYNEQFF; J gene: TRBJ2-1; clone size: .; D gene: TRBD1; V gene: TRBV5-1
CDR3 DNA: TGCGCCAGCAGCCAAGCACCGCCGCGAGTCTCCTACACTGAAGCTTTCTTT; CDR3 protein: CASSQAPPRVSYTEAFF; J gene: TRBJ1-1; clone size: few; D gene: .; V gene: TRBV4-1
CDR3 DNA: TGTGCCAGCAGTGTGGGACAAGGCTTCTATGGCTACACCTTC; CDR3 protein: CASSVGQGFYGYTF; J gene: TRBJ1-2; clone size: once; D gene: .; V gene: TRBV2
CDR3 DNA: TGTGCCAGCTCTCCCGGGACAGGGAGCTGGGGGGCCAACGTCCTGACTTTC; CDR3 protein: CASSPGTGSWGANVLTF; J gene: TRBJ2-6; clone size: .; D gene: TRBD1; V gene: TRBV18
CDR3 DNA: TGTGCCAGCAGGCGACTAGTCGATAAAAACATTCAGTACTTC; CDR3 protein: CASRRLVDKNIQYF; J gene: TRBJ2-4; clone size: .; D gene: .; V gene: TRBV6-5
CDR3 DNA: TGTGCCAGCTCACCACAGGAGGCCGAGCAGTTCTTC; CDR3 protein: CASSPQEAEQFF; J gene: TRBJ2-1; clone size: .; D gene: .; V gene: TRBV18
CDR3 DNA: TGTGCCAGCAGTTACGCGGCCGGGACACCGAACTATGGCTACACCTTC; CDR3 protein: CASSYAAGTPNYGYTF; J gene: TRBJ1-2; clone size: .; D gene: .; V gene: TRBV6-5